Sequencing of this T cell receptor (beta chain) was carried out in a study of blood T cells in healthy people across ages. As for the study in general: Template switching retrieved approximately one barcoded beta molecule for each two T cells.

Findings and limits, study-wide: Percentage of naive T cells showed a strong correlation with TCR beta diversity. The unknown donor CMV status may have confounded expanded clonotype changes.

This clonotype was found a few times. Its antigen is currently unknown. The CDR3 runs to 15 residues. Trimming stripped 4 bases from V and 3 bases from J, with 12 bases between. Germline V gives CDR1 WSHSY, CDR2 SAAADI. It was with a sample-barcoded 5' primer and a J-beta primer mix that a second PCR of about 7 to 12 cycles was run. Every sample returned 2.5 million or more CDR3-containing paired-end reads. MiXCR, applied by TCRdb to the 5' RACE reads, yields one record per CDR3 protein. The table records just under 750,000 distinct CDR3 sequences, over 20% of them present only once. Source material: blood. The V and J genes are TRBV10-2 and TRBJ2-2, with D possibly being TRBD1 (8 bases). This receptor was identified in a man in his sixties or seventies in good health. DNA of the CDR3: TGCGCCAGCAGTGTAACAGGGGGGGACACCGGGGAGCTGTTTTTT. The encoded protein is CASSVTGGDTGELFF.